This T cell receptor beta chain was sequenced during a study of beta chain features in type 1 diabetes. Donors contributed one heparinised blood draw apiece, averaging about 116 mL. Germline CDR1 is SGHVS and CDR2 is FQNEAQ. The CDR3 is made up of 15 amino acids. Germline trimming cut 6 bases from V and 8 bases from J; bases unmatched to any gene: 11. This clone appeared a few times. Its antigen remains unknown. Investigators reverse transcribed all isolated RNA, so they sequenced expressed TCRB transcripts. Some clones are missing from TCRdb's copy, which holds only in-frame ones; the method was immunoSEQ multiplex PCR. The sample consists of hundreds of thousands of clones, roughly 12% of them appearing once. Regarding the study as a whole: The naive, central memory and Treg TCRB repertoires of patients appeared to be more similar to one another than those of healthy donors. Moderate yet significant TCRB CDR3 shortening was seen in Type 1 diabetes patients in all four CD4+ subsets. Any role of HLA type in TCRB rearrangement remained unresolved here.

This TCR was recovered from a man in his late teens or twenties in good health. V is TRBV7-8 and J is TRBJ2-1; TRBD1 matches 9 bases. Sample: naive CD4+ T cells from blood. CDR3 sequence reads: CASRMLGQGTDEQFF. CDR3 bases: TGTGCCAGCAGGATGCTCGGACAGGGGACCGATGAGCAGTTCTTC.